This TCR beta chain derives from a study of blood T cell repertoires in COVID-19. The assay was immunoSEQ multiplex PCR, and TCRdb's table has in-frame clones only and misses some. This table has about 240,000 clones, about four fifths appearing once. CDR3 size: 14 residues. This sequence was found in a woman aged 80 or older with acute or convalescent COVID-19. The genes are TRBV21-1 and TRBJ1-4. TRBV21-1 is listed as a pseudogene. Sequenced material: peripheral blood. CDR3 nucleotides: TGTGCCAGCAGCAACCGCCCGGGGAAGGAAAAACTGTTTTTT. This gives the protein CASSNRPGKEKLFF.